This T cell receptor beta chain was found in a study of cytomegalovirus exposure and HLA in healthy donors. 60 Vbeta and 13 Jbeta primers were used in PCR. Assay: immunoSEQ multiplex PCR; the TCRdb copy retains only in-frame clones and omits some. The data contain almost 95,000 clones, just under 70% of them singletons. The CDR3 loop spans 16 amino acids. The V gene lost 5 bases and the J gene lost 2 bases, with 18 bases spanning the gap. Germline assignment: CDR1 MGHDK and CDR2 SYGVNS. Sequencing used PBMCs. The chain combines TRBV25-1 with TRBJ2-5; D may be TRBD2 (6 bases). The TCR comes from a man in his fifties or sixties in good health and CMV-seronegative. This CDR3 is CASSNGGVLSQETQYF. CDR3 nucleotides: TGTGCCAGCAGTAACGGGGGAGTTTTATCACAAGAGACCCAGTACTTC.